Below are 11 T cell receptor beta chains sequenced from a single sample in a study of intratumoral heterogeneity in liver cancer. Measured with immunoSEQ multiplex PCR; TCRdb has only the in-frame clones, and not every one. The repertoire consists of about 5,900 clones, with approximately 73% occurring once and the leading ten covering about a fifth. The sequenced sample was tumor-adjacent normal tissue, obtained before any cancer treatment. The source of these receptors is a man aged 70-80 years with hepatocellular carcinoma.

The rearrangement joins TRBV21-1 to TRBJ1-4. TRBV21-1 is listed as a pseudogene. The CDR3 has 12 residues. The CDR3 nucleotides read TGTGCCAGCAGCAAAGCAAGAGAAAAACTGTTTTTT. This gives the protein CASSKAREKLFF.

This chain uses TRBV4-1 with TRBJ2-7; D is unclear. Germline V CDR1 and CDR2: MGHRA, YSYEKL. CDR3 size: 16 residues. V was shortened by 2 bases and J by 3 bases, with 17 bases between the two germline ends. CDR3 loop: CASSQSLQISLYEQYF. The CDR3 DNA sequence: TGCGCCAGCAGCCAATCGTTACAGATCAGCCTCTACGAGCAGTACTTC.

CDR3 region: CASSFLQVTYEQYV. The CDR3 nucleotides read TGTGCCAGCAGTTTCCTCCAGGTCACCTACGAGCAGTACGTC. V is TRBV6-7 and J is TRBJ2-7; no definite D call. TRBV6-7 is recorded as an ORF, its role being uncertain. V was clipped by 4 bases and J by 2 bases, with 12 bases between them. This CDR3 has 14 residues.

The rearrangement uses TRBV19 and TRBJ1-5; perhaps TRBD1 as D (6 bases). Deletions cut 6 bases from V and 9 bases from J, with 36 bases between. The CDR3 covers 20 residues. Germline loops: CDR1 LNHDA, CDR2 SQIVND (reference sequence). Written as DNA, the CDR3 is TGTGCCAGTAGGCCAAGCGGGACGGGGGGTCTCAGGACAGCTTTAAGGCCCCAGCATTTT. Residues: CASRPSGTGGLRTALRPQHF.

The chain couples TRBV6-5 to TRBJ2-1; 7 bases are shared with TRBD1. This CDR3 region has 14 residues. CDR1 MNHEY and CDR2 SVGAGI come from the germline V gene. Germline trimming cut 4 bases from V and 7 bases from J; bases unmatched to any gene: 7. CDR3 DNA: TGTGCCAGCAGTTCCCAGGGGGAATTGAATGAGCAGTTCTTC. This translates into CASSSQGELNEQFF.

By share of the sample, this clone is medium-sized. The gene calls are TRBV4-2 and TRBJ1-4; the match to TRBD1 covers 7 bases. Trimming at V came to 4 bases and at J to 5 bases, leaving 7 bases not matched to a gene. CDR1 and CDR2 (germline): LGHNA, YNFKEQ. The CDR3 is 15 amino acids. In DNA, the CDR3 is TGTGCCAGCAGCCCGCTTGGGACAGCAAATGAAAAACTGTTTTTT. This translates into CASSPLGTANEKLFF.

The CDR3 bases are TGCACCAGCAGCCAAGAAAGAGGTTACACCTACGAGCAGTACGTC. Translating it yields CTSSQERGYTYEQYV. The chain links TRBV1 to TRBJ2-7; the table's D gene call, TRBD2, was not cross checked with the DNA. TRBV1 is a known pseudogene. The CDR3 is 15 residues long.

The chain couples TRBV29-1 to TRBJ2-2; D may correspond to TRBD1 or TRBD2 (6 bases each). V gave up 4 bases and J gave up 7 bases, with 13 bases separating them. Germline-derived CDR1 and CDR2 are SQVTM and ANQGSEA. The CDR3 contains 13 residues. As DNA, the CDR3 is TGCAGCGTTGGGGGGGCGCGCCGCGGGGAGCTGTTTTTT. Its protein is CSVGGARRGELFF.

In this sample, this clone turned up once. The chain combines TRBV7-6 with TRBJ2-7, with TRBD1 as a possible D gene (6 bases). Per the germline V gene, CDR1 is SGHVS and CDR2 is FNYEAQ. This CDR3 spans 14 amino acids. Trimming stripped 5 bases from V and 6 bases from J, with 17 bases between. CDR3 DNA sequence: TGTGCCAGCAGCCGAGACCCAGGGGTAAGCGAGCAGTACGTC. Amino acids: CASSRDPGVSEQYV.

This clone was counted only a few times. V is TRBV3-1 (or the pseudogene TRBV3-2) and J is TRBJ2-3; D might be TRBD1 or TRBD2, each matching 7 bases. The length of the CDR3 is 18 residues. The V and J ends lost 3 bases and 5 bases respectively, with 24 bases between them. Per germline, CDR1 LGHDT and CDR2 YNNKEL (reference sequence). CDR3 in amino acids: CASSHRQGLTTMGDTQYF. The CDR3 DNA sequence: TGTGCCAGCAGCCACCGACAGGGACTAACCACCATGGGAGATACGCAGTATTTT.

This clone was observed a handful of times. The chain is built from TRBV7-9 and TRBJ2-1; the D gene could be TRBD1 or TRBD2 (6 bases each). This CDR3 is 14 amino acids long. Germline lookup yields CDR1 SEHNR and CDR2 FQNEAQ (reference sequence). V lost 5 bases and J 7 bases, leaving 15 bases between the germline ends. CDR3 loop: CASSHWGAGNEQFF. DNA for the CDR3: TGTGCCAGCAGCCATTGGGGGGCCGGGAATGAGCAGTTCTTC.